This T cell receptor (beta chain) was sequenced in a study of early T cells in non-severe SARS-CoV-2 infection. Findings of the study overall: Anti-spike CD8 responses were favored in VDJdb matching, and private and CD4 specificities were missed.

This CDR3 is 13 amino acids long. Trimming stripped 4 bases from V and 4 bases from J, with 8 bases between. The V gene's germline CDR1 is SGHDN and CDR2 FVKESK. TCRdb re-analysed the 5' RACE reads in MiXCR, keeping a single row per CDR3 protein. The sample has some 50,000 distinct CDR3 sequences; over 8% are singletons. In its sample, this clonotype was seen a few times. Its antigen remains unidentified. The source material was whole blood. The V gene is TRBV14, the J gene TRBJ2-1; D is perhaps TRBD2 (5 bases). This TCR derives from an adult who was a healthcare worker with PCR-confirmed SARS-CoV-2 infection or an uninfected control (not recorded which). The CDR3 bases are TGTGCCAGCAGCCCCCGACTATACAATGAGCAGTTCTTC. Encoded protein: CASSPRLYNEQFF.